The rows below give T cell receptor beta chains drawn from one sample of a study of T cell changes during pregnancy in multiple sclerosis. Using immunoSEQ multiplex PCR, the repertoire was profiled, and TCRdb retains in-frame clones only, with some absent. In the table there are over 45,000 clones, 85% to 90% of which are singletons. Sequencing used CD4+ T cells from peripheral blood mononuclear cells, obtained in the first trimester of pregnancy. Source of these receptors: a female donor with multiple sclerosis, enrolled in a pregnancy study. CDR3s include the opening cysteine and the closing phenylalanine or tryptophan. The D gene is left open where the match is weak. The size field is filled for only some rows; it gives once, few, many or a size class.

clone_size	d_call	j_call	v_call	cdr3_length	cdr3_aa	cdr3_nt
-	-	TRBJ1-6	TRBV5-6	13	CASSFQENSPLHF	TGTGCCAGCAGCTTTCAGGAAAATTCACCCCTCCACTTT
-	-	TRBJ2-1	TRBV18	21	CASSPPIGVHRGGNSYNEQFF	TGTGCCAGCTCACCACCGATAGGGGTCCATCGGGGCGGGAACTCCTACAATGAGCAGTTCTTC
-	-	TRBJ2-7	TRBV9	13	CASSVALGAEQYF	TGTGCCAGCAGCGTAGCTCTGGGGGCCGAGCAGTACTTC
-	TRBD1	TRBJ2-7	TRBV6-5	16	CASSYFGTGSSYEQYF	TGTGCCAGCAGTTACTTCGGGACAGGCAGCTCCTACGAGCAGTACTTC
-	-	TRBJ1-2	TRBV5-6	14	CASSPTQANYGYTF	TGTGCCAGCAGCCCCACACAGGCCAACTATGGCTACACCTTC
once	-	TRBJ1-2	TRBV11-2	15	CARPLGSRWNYGYTF	TGTGCCAGACCCCTAGGCAGCCGCTGGAACTATGGCTACACCTTC
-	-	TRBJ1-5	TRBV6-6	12	CASSYSGEPQHF	TGTGCCAGCAGTTACTCCGGGGAGCCCCAGCATTTT
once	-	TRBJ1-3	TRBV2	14	CASSAGLSGNTIYF	TGTGCCAGCAGCGCAGGGCTCTCTGGAAACACCATATATTTT
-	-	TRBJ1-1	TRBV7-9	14	CASSLYGVGTEAFF	TGTGCCAGCAGCTTATACGGCGTCGGGACTGAAGCTTTCTTT
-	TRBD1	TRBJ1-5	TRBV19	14	CASRTGGPNQPQHF	TGTGCCAGTAGAACAGGGGGACCCAATCAGCCCCAGCATTTT
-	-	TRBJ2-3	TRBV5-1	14	CASSLATVTDTQYF	TGCGCCAGCAGCTTGGCTACTGTTACAGATACGCAGTATTTT
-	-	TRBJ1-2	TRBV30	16	CAWSVRGNPPNYGYTF	TGTGCCTGGAGTGTCCGAGGGAATCCCCCTAACTATGGCTACACCTTC
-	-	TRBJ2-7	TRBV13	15	CASSPQFRTRPEQYF	TGTGCCAGCAGTCCCCAGTTTCGTACTAGACCCGAGCAGTACTTC
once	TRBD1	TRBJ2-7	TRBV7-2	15	CASSLVGTGVFEQYF	TGTGCCAGCAGCTTAGTTGGGACAGGGGTCTTTGAGCAGTACTTC
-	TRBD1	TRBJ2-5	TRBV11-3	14	CASSGQVYQETQYF	TGTGCCAGCAGCGGACAGGTTTACCAAGAGACCCAGTACTTC
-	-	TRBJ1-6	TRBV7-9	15	CASSNQRTANSPLHF	TGTGCCAGCAGCAACCAGCGGACAGCTAATTCACCCCTCCACTTT
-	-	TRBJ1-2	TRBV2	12	CASSISNYGYTF	TGTGCCAGCAGCATCAGCAACTATGGCTATACCTTC
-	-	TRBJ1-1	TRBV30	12	CAWSQSNTEAFF	TGTGCCTGGAGCCAATCGAACACTGAAGCTTTCTTT
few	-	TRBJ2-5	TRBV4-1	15	CASSQDEKRQETQYF	TGCGCCAGCAGCCAAGATGAGAAGCGTCAAGAGACCCAGTACTTC
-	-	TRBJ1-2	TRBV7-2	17	CASSLKWGGMLNYGYTF	TGTGCCAGCAGCTTAAAATGGGGGGGCATGCTTAACTATGGCTACACCTTC
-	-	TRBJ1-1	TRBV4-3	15	CASSQDLNYYTEAFF	TGCGCCAGCAGCCAAGATCTAAATTACTACACTGAAGCTTTCTTT
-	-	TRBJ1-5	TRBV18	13	CASSSHRDQPQHF	TGTGCCAGCTCTTCCCACAGAGATCAGCCCCAGCATTTT
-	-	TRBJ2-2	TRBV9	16	CASSVARGFNTGELFF	TGTGCCAGCAGCGTAGCTCGGGGGTTTAACACCGGGGAGCTGTTTTTT
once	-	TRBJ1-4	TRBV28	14	CASSRDSLNEKLFF	TGTGCCAGCAGCCGTGACAGTCTAAATGAAAAACTGTTTTTT
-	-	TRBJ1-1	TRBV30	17	CAWSGGIDFPMNTEAFF	TGTGCCTGGAGCGGGGGGATCGATTTCCCTATGAACACTGAAGCTTTCTTT
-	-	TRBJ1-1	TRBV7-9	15	CASSPKDRLNTEAFF	TGTGCCAGCAGCCCAAAGGACAGACTGAACACTGAAGCTTTCTTT
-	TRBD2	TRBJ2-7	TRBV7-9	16	CASSLWVREGSYEQYF	TGTGCCAGCAGCTTATGGGTCAGGGAGGGGTCCTACGAGCAGTACTTC
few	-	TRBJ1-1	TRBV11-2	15	CASSLVRVANTEAFF	TGTGCCAGCAGCTTAGTCAGGGTTGCGAACACTGAAGCTTTCTTT
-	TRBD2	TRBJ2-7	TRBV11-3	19	CASSLERGLAGGQPYEQYF	TGTGCCAGCAGCTTAGAGCGCGGACTAGCGGGGGGACAGCCCTACGAGCAGTACTTC
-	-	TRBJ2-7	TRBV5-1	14	CASSPIAVTYEQYF	TGCGCCAGCAGCCCGATAGCCGTAACCTACGAGCAGTACTTC
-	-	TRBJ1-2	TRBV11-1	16	CASSLGAFGSHYGYTF	TGTGCCAGCAGCTTGGGAGCTTTTGGATCCCACTATGGCTACACTTTC
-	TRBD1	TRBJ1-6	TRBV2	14	CASRTDRVRSPLHF	TGTGCCAGCAGGACGGACAGGGTCCGCTCACCCCTCCACTTT
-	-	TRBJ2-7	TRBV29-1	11	CSAGTYHEQYF	TGCAGCGCCGGGACATACCACGAGCAGTACTTC
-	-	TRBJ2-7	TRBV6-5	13	CASSYVRSYEQYF	TGTGCCAGCAGTTACGTCCGTTCCTACGAGCAGTACTTC
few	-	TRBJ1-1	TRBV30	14	CAWSVAVGGTEAFF	TGTGCCTGGAGTGTAGCCGTAGGAGGCACTGAAGCTTTCTTT
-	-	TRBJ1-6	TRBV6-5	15	CASSYGGGGNSPLHF	TGTGCCAGCAGTTACGGTGGGGGGGGCAATTCACCCCTCCACTTT
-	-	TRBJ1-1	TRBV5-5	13	CASSLDRIREAFF	TGTGCCAGCAGCTTGGACAGGATAAGGGAAGCTTTCTTT
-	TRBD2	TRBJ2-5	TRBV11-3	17	CASSLTLGLVWQETQYF	TGTGCCAGCAGCTTAACCCTAGGACTAGTATGGCAAGAGACCCAGTACTTC
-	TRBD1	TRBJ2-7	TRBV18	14	CASSPFGQGYEQYF	TGTGCCAGCTCACCATTCGGACAGGGCTACGAGCAGTACTTC
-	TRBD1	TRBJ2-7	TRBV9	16	CASSGPGGTGPSEQYF	TGTGCCAGCAGCGGCCCCGGCGGGACAGGACCCTCCGAGCAGTACTTC
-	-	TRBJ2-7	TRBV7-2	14	CASSFSGSSYEQYF	TGTGCCAGCAGCTTTAGCGGTAGCTCCTACGAGCAGTACTTC
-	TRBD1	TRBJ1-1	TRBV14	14	CASGDRVANTEAFF	TGTGCCAGCGGAGACAGGGTAGCGAACACTGAAGCTTTCTTT
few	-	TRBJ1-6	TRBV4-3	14	CASSLDRSNSPLHF	TGCGCCAGCAGCCTGGACAGATCGAATTCACCCCTCCACTTT